This entry describes one TCR beta chain. Its cognate antigen has yet to be identified. Just one base apart from a much larger clone, this may be a read error. The protocol used for the library was multiplex PCR. Sequencing instrument: Illumina HiSeq 4000. iRepertoire HTBI primers and Arm-PCR amplification of CDR3 regions were used to construct TCR beta libraries. Gel purification was performed on PCR products prior to sequencing. In the paper's pipeline: Across samples, about 63 TRBV and 13 to 15 TRBJ segments were identified and used for gene usage analysis of CDR3 amino acid clonotypes. COPE and FqMerger were used to merge the filtered high-quality paired reads into contigs. Contigs were aligned with BLAST to IMGT TRBV, TRBD and TRBJ reference genes, and CDR3 was defined per IMGT. Any clonotype with a frequency above 0.1% was counted as a highly expanded clone. Repertoire diversity was measured by Shannon entropy, and V-J evenness by the Gini coefficient. Public clonotypes were defined as clonotypes shared by more than one individual. TCRdb reprocessed the public reads (quality trimming at Q25 with fastp, clone calling with MiXCR) and kept in-frame beta chains. CDR3 protein duplicates are merged, each entry listing the most common genes and DNA. The V and J calls were not made by the authors but by TCRdb's processing. The sample records 400,000 or so distinct CDR3 sequences, around 20% of which are singletons. The top ten clonotypes cover less than 25% of the sample.

This sample was taken from a study of regulatory T cells in long-lasting Graves disease (dated by TCRdb to the early 2020s). About the full investigation: Persistent Graves' disease was defined as antithyroid drug treatment for over 5 years with persistently positive TSH receptor autoantibodies. Patients with persistent Graves' disease were compared with patients with newly diagnosed Graves' disease using TCR sequencing and RNA sequencing of peripheral blood. On average, persistent Graves' disease patients in the clinical cohort had been on antithyroid drugs for approximately 10 years. The study was registered as a clinical trial and conducted in China. A total of around 35 samples were covered by TCR sequencing, comprising roughly 13 persistent and around 20 newly diagnosed Graves' disease patients. The study at large found these results: TRBV28, TRBJ1-2 and TRBJ2-5 were preferentially used in persistent disease, while TRBV20-1 and TRBJ2-1 were favored in newly diagnosed disease. Compared with newly diagnosed patients, patients with persistent Graves' disease had lower TCR Shannon entropy and fewer highly expanded clones, which suggests clonal expansion. Only peripheral blood was studied, because thyroid tissue, the primary lesion, was inaccessible. Persistent patients shared more public clonotypes among themselves (more than 2,500) than newly diagnosed patients did (roughly 920). Sequencing and analysis were limited to the TCR beta chain. The authors noted that the small sample size was a limitation that may lower accuracy.

In light of the paper, this sample's time point label describes: persistent/refractory GD, antithyroid drugs over 5 years with positive TRAb. For both TCR sequencing and RNA sequencing, RNA was extracted from PBMCs in TRIzol. The diagnosis of Graves' disease followed American Thyroid Association guidelines. Patients were recruited from an endocrinology department in Xi'an, China. Each patient gave 8.5 to 9.5 milliliters of peripheral blood, collected in an EDTA anticoagulant tube. PBMCs were isolated by Ficoll Paque Plus density gradient separation without further T cell sorting. An Agilent 2100 Bioanalyzer and agarose gel were used to check RNA quality, and a NanoDrop 2000 was used to measure RNA concentration. CDR1 and CDR2 (ENHRY, SYGVKD) derive from the germline V gene. From the cysteine up to the phenylalanine, the CDR3 has a length of 15 residues. Of all the DNA, just the CDR3 is kept, 45 bases in frame from base 1.

The clonotype comes from a female donor with Graves disease. The source material was peripheral blood mononuclear cells (PBMCs), sampled when the disease was refractory, from a patient treated with antithyroid drugs. The sequence links TRBV10-3 to TRBJ1-1; a confident D gene designation cannot be given. The CDR3 reads CAVSESGSLNTEAFF. The DNA sequence reads TGTGCCGTCAGTGAGTCGGGCAGCTTGAACACTGAAGCTTTCTTT.